This T cell receptor beta chain was captured in a study of a mutant IDH1 vaccine in newly diagnosed glioma. Time point specified: baseline, week 1 (first vaccination visit). As to treatment: pre-vaccination baseline after standard-of-care therapy. Germline CDR1 and CDR2: SGDLS and YYNGEE. CDR3 length equals 14 residues. The V end was cut by 0 bases, the J end by 2 bases, with 7 bases between. Sequenced by immunoSEQ multiplex PCR; TCRdb stores in-frame clones only, minus some. The sample records 50,000 to 65,000 clones, 70% to 90% being singletons. The gene calls are TRBV9 and TRBJ2-3; no definite D call. The sample here was PBMCs, taken from a glioma patient treated with radiotherapy, temozolomide or both. The source is a man aged 18 to 29 with glioma. This CDR3 reads CASSVGPHTDTQYF. CDR3 sequence (DNA): TGTGCCAGCAGCGTAGGCCCTCACACAGATACGCAGTATTTT.